This T cell receptor beta chain originates from a study of vaccination and CD4 T cells after COVID-19. Study-level points and caveats: Convalescent patients showed a median around 90% of reactive clones that were seen only post-vaccination.

The Oncomine TCR Beta short-read assay generated sequence data from the DNA of cultured CD4+ T cells. In TCRdb, the PCR reads were re-called with MiXCR into one record per CDR3 protein. The sample yields more than 20,000 distinct CDR3 sequences, around half seen once. The treatment denotes: roughly nine-day PBMC culture with coronavirus spike peptide pools or control peptides (ViraFEST assay). First, ViraFEST expanded antigen-specific T cells with peptide pools, and next it sequenced the TCRs. CDR3 size: 13 residues. The V end was cut by 1 base, the J end by 11 bases, with 14 bases between. Germline assignment: CDR1 MNHNS and CDR2 SASEGT. About this clonotype: Its antigen is not identified.

This clonotype was obtained from a human donor who had recovered from COVID-19. Sequenced sample: CD4+ T cells from blood, cultured in vitro. The chain carries TRBV6-1 and TRBJ1-1; possibly TRBD1 for D (6 bases). DNA for the CDR3: TGTGCCAGCAGTGAAGGTTTTCGAGGGGGGGCTTTCTTT. Amino acids: CASSEGFRGGAFF.